This entry describes one T cell receptor beta chain. The data were taken from a study of blood T cell repertoires in COVID-19. Whole-study context: The study drew acute and convalescent COVID-19 samples from the United States, Italy and Spain. PBMCs, B-cell-depleted T cells, or T cells were the source of the cDNA or gDNA that made up the material.

In the source study's methods: Estimates of nucleated cell counts were drawn from the amplification of reference gene primers. Libraries were prepared by immunoSEQ multiplex PCR; TCRdb keeps only in-frame clonotypes and omits some of them. V, J and clone size derive from that table, while D and trimming were established from the DNA sequence. Here the sample spans about 41,000 clones, about 85% being singletons. The sequenced material came from peripheral blood. The sequence was collected from a man in his fifties or sixties with acute or convalescent COVID-19.

The CDR3 DNA reads as TGTGCCAGCAGTTCCTTAGGGGTGAACACCGGGGAGCTGTTTTTT. It codes for CASSSLGVNTGELFF. The chain recombines TRBV11-3 with TRBJ2-2, with a weak D call TRBD1 (5 bases). The CDR3 totals 15 residues. Trimming took 6 bases from V and 1 from J, leaving 12 bases between them. Per germline, CDR1 SGHNT and CDR2 YENEEA.